This TCR beta chain was documented in a study of T cells after posttransplantation cyclophosphamide. Repertoires were generated with immunoSEQ multiplex PCR, while TCRdb's copy carries only in-frame clones and drops some. The counts give 30,000 to 35,000 clones, none of them seen only once; under 5.5% is held by the top ten. The related graft donor's blood sample was taken on the day of bone marrow donation. From germline, CDR1 is KGHSH and CDR2 LQKENI. The CDR3 runs 14 residues. After removal of 5 bases from V and 3 bases from J, the junction contained 3 bases not matched to a gene. In this sample, this clone turned up many times. The antigen remains unidentified. Overall study findings and caveats: Recipient CMV seropositivity and CMV reactivation strongly tracked TRB clonality. Later blood repertoires were often dominated by clones from the donor CD8+ memory compartment. Skin or GI-infiltrating T cells shared few TRB sequences with blood.

The sample comprised PBMCs. The rearrangement joins TRBV18 to TRBJ2-7; 11 bases line up with TRBD2. The source of this sequence is a woman younger than 45 in good health and a related stem cell transplant donor. For the CDR3, the DNA is TGTGCCAGCTCAAGTCTAGCGGGGGGCTACGAGCAGTACTTC. Its protein is CASSSLAGGYEQYF.